These 17 T cell receptor beta chains were all obtained from the same sample, sequenced in a study of cytomegalovirus exposure and HLA in healthy donors. Use of 60 Vbeta and 13 Jbeta primers characterized the PCR. Using immunoSEQ multiplex PCR, the repertoire was profiled, and TCRdb retains in-frame clones only, with some absent. Found here are some 150,000 clones, around 81% of them singletons; the top ten hold around 2%. The material sequenced was PBMCs. The origin of the receptors is a woman aged 25 to 39 in good health and CMV-seropositive.

Here the CDR3 DNA reads TGTGCCAGCTCTCCTCGCTGGGCTAGCGGGACCAATGAGCAGTTCTTC. The encoded protein is CASSPRWASGTNEQFF. The chain carries TRBV18 and TRBJ2-1, with 9 bases lining up with TRBD2. CDR1 KGHSH and CDR2 LQKENI come from the germline V gene. The CDR3 totals 16 residues. Trimming removed 6 bases from V and 6 bases from J; junction bases left unmatched: 12.

This chain joins TRBV29-1 and TRBJ2-7; 8 nucleotides align to TRBD1. This CDR3 has 14 amino acids. Losses at the gene ends were 6 bases for V and 3 bases for J; bases not matched to a gene: 10. Germline V gene data show CDR1 as SQVTM and CDR2 as ANQGSEA. CDR3 in DNA: TGCAGCGTCAAACCGAGACAGGGGAACTACGAGCAGTACTTC. It encodes CSVKPRQGNYEQYF.

This chain links TRBV4-3 with TRBJ2-6; 11 bases map to TRBD1. Trimming removed 4 bases from V and 4 bases from J; junction bases left unmatched: 6. CDR1 and CDR2 (germline): LGHNA, YSLEER. The CDR3 is 17 residues long. The CDR3 nucleotides read TGCGCCAGCAGCCGAGCGGACAGGGGGCTAGGGGCCAACGTCCTGACTTTC. This gives the protein CASSRADRGLGANVLTF.

This clone showed up just a few times. CDR3 loop: CASSATGIYEQYF. The CDR3 DNA follows: TGTGCCAGCAGTGCGACAGGGATCTACGAGCAGTACTTC. This chain links TRBV6-1 with TRBJ2-7; 7 bases are shared with TRBD1. The CDR3 has 13 residues. J gave up 3 bases and V 4 bases, and 3 bases lay outside the gene matches. CDR1 is MNHNS, CDR2 SASEGT, per germline.

V gene TRBV4-3 combines with J gene TRBJ2-3; 10 nucleotides align to TRBD2. Trimming took 1 base from V and 3 from J; bases not matched to a gene: 1. The germline V gene has CDR1 LGHNA and CDR2 YSLEER. This CDR3 contains 15 residues. The CDR3 coding sequence is TGCGCCAGCAGCCAAGCTAGCGGGGGAACAGATACGCAGTATTTT. It is translated as CASSQASGGTDTQYF.

The J gene is TRBJ1-1, the V gene TRBV30; the match to TRBD1 covers 7 bases. J lost 3 bases, V lost 2 bases, and 6 bases had no gene match. This CDR3 comprises 14 residues. Germline CDR1 GTSNPN, CDR2 SVGIG (reference sequence). The CDR3 loop reads CAWSKTGKYTEAFF. In DNA form, the CDR3 reads TGTGCCTGGAGTAAGACAGGGAAGTACACTGAAGCTTTCTTT.

V and J are TRBV2 and TRBJ2-3, with D possibly TRBD1 on 6 matching bases. V was cut by 6 bases and J by 6 bases, with 13 bases left in between. CDR3 length: 13 residues. CDR1 is SNHLY and CDR2 is FYNNEI in the germline V gene. For the CDR3, the DNA is TGTGCCAGCAGCCGGGACATCACGGATACGCAGTATTTT. This translates into CASSRDITDTQYF. Combining the CDR3 with reference TRBV2 and TRBJ2-3 gives the whole variable domain EPEVTQTPSHQVTQMGQEVILRCVPISNHLYFYWYRQILGQKVEFLVSFYNNEISEKSEIFDDQFSVERPDGSNFTLKIRSTKLEDSAMYFCASSRDITDTQYFGPGTRLTVL.

This chain links TRBV7-2 with TRBJ2-1; D may be TRBD1 (6 bases). V was clipped by 3 bases and J by 4 bases, with 13 bases between them. Germline values: CDR1 SGHTA, CDR2 FQGNSA. This CDR3 comprises 15 residues. The CDR3 coding sequence is TGTGCCAGCAGCTTCGGGACAATGTTTTACAATGAGCAGTTCTTC. It yields the protein CASSFGTMFYNEQFF. Full variable domain (outside the CDR3, taken from reference TRBV7-2 and TRBJ2-1): GAGVSQSPSNKVTEKGKDVELRCDPISGHTALYWYRQSLGQGLEFLIYFQGNSAPDKSGLPSDRFSAERTGGSVSTLTIQRTQQEDSAVYLCASSFGTMFYNEQFFGPGTRLTVL.

This clone was found a few times. This chain joins TRBV7-7 and TRBJ2-2; tentative D call: TRBD2 (5 bases). The CDR3 has 14 amino acids. Per germline, CDR1 SSHAT and CDR2 FNYEAQ (reference sequence). Deletions cut 5 bases from V and 6 bases from J, with 13 bases between. The CDR3 DNA follows: TGTGCCAGCAGCCTAAACCGAGGGTCCGGGGAGCTGTTTTTT. The encoded protein is CASSLNRGSGELFF.

This clone was counted once. V gene TRBV7-9 combines with J gene TRBJ1-3, with 8 bases aligning to TRBD1. The V gene's germline CDR1 is SEHNR and CDR2 FQNEAQ (reference sequence). The V and J ends lost 5 bases and 3 bases, in that order; junction bases with no gene match: 9. CDR3 length equals 16 residues. Here the CDR3 DNA reads TGTGCCAGCAGCCAGGGGGCACCAGGGTTTGGAAACACCATATATTTT. Translating gives CASSQGAPGFGNTIYF.

The chain is built from TRBV7-6 and TRBJ2-7, with TRBD2 matching 11 bases. V gave up 3 bases and J gave up 1 base; unmatched junction bases: 11. The CDR3 covers 18 residues. CDR1 SGHVS and CDR2 FNYEAQ come from the germline V gene. CDR3 loop: CASSFGIAGGTNSYEQYF. The CDR3 nucleotides are TGTGCCAGCAGCTTTGGGATAGCGGGGGGGACCAATTCCTACGAGCAGTACTTC.

The chain is built from TRBV5-4 and TRBJ1-2, with D possibly being TRBD1 (6 bases). Trimming removed 2 bases at V and 5 bases at J, with 22 bases between. Germline CDR1 SGHNT, CDR2 YYREEE (reference sequence). The CDR3 covers 17 residues. The CDR3 reads CASSFPSAGAGIYGYTF. As DNA, the CDR3 is TGTGCCAGCAGCTTTCCGTCGGCGGGGGCGGGGATATATGGCTACACCTTC.

The chain has TRBV7-9 and TRBJ2-3; TRBD2 matches at 12 bases. This CDR3 comprises 17 residues. The junction had 12 bases not matched to a gene; V was cut back by 5 bases and J by 6 bases. CDR1 and CDR2 from the germline V gene are SEHNR and FQNEAQ (reference sequence). CDR3 in DNA: TGTGCCAGCAGCGCCTACCGCCTAGCGGGGGGGCTTGATACGCAGTATTTT. Its translation: CASSAYRLAGGLDTQYF.

This clone was recorded only once. The CDR3 region has the DNA TGTGCCAGTAGTTCACAGGGACAGGGGAGCTCCTACGAGCAGTACTTC. Translating it yields CASSSQGQGSSYEQYF. The chain joins TRBV19 to TRBJ2-7; 10 nucleotides align to TRBD1. The CDR3 sequence is 16 residues long. The V segment lost 5 bases and the J segment 0 bases; nucleotides outside the gene matches: 7. Germline V lookup: CDR1 LNHDA, CDR2 SQIVND (reference sequence).

V is TRBV9 and J is TRBJ1-1, with D possibly matching TRBD1 (5 bases). The V gene's germline CDR1 is SGDLS and CDR2 YYNGEE. The CDR3 length is 13 residues. V was clipped by 0 bases and J by 4 bases, with 7 bases between them. CDR3 protein: CASSVGQPTEAFF. In DNA form, the CDR3 reads TGTGCCAGCAGCGTAGGACAGCCCACTGAAGCTTTCTTT. The full variable domain, completed using reference TRBV9 and TRBJ1-1, is DSGVTQTPKHLITATGQRVTLRCSPRSGDLSVYWYQQSLDQGLQFLIQYYNGEERAKGNILERFSAQQFPDLHSELNLSSLELGDSALYFCASSVGQPTEAFFGQGTRLTVV.

The chain joins TRBV13 to TRBJ1-6; 11 bases match TRBD1. With V trimmed by 5 bases and J by 10 bases, 4 bases remained unmatched. The CDR3 consists of 14 residues. Germline V gives CDR1 PRHDT, CDR2 FYEKMQ (reference sequence). CDR3 sequence: CASSLWTGGSPLHF. The CDR3, as DNA: TGTGCCAGCAGCCTGTGGACAGGGGGCTCACCCCTCCACTTT.

The chain couples TRBV6-1 to TRBJ1-5; weak D call: TRBD1 (5 bases). The CDR3 length is 15 residues. Germline V gives CDR1 MNHNS, CDR2 SASEGT. The germline V and J ends were trimmed by 0 bases and 7 bases, with 13 bases remaining between them. The CDR3 reads CASSEAGGERQPQHF. CDR3 nucleotides: TGTGCCAGCAGTGAAGCGGGGGGGGAGCGACAGCCCCAGCATTTT.